This passage covers 6 T cell receptor beta chains from one sample sequenced in a study of blood T cell repertoires in COVID-19. The table came from immunoSEQ multiplex PCR; TCRdb's copy has only in-frame clones and leaves some out. Of 160,000 or so clones in the sample, approximately 95% were seen once. The sample taken for sequencing was peripheral blood. The origin of the receptors is a woman aged 60-75 years with COVID-19, enrolled during active disease.

V usage is TRBV15 and J usage is TRBJ2-2, with TRBD1 matching over 7 bases. The J segment lost 3 bases and the V segment lost 4 bases, leaving 17 bases of the junction unmatched. Per the germline V gene, CDR1 is LNHNV and CDR2 is YYDKDF (reference sequence). CDR3 length: 19 residues. The CDR3 nucleotides read TGTGCCACCAGCACCGACAGGGTCGGCTTTATTACTGACACCGGGGAGCTGTTTTTT. Its protein product is CATSTDRVGFITDTGELFF.

This sequence joins TRBV13 and TRBJ1-1; D unresolved. The CDR3 totals 14 residues. V was pared by 0 bases and J by 0 bases, with 5 bases between. Per the germline V gene, CDR1 is PRHDT and CDR2 is FYEKMQ (reference sequence). CDR3 region: CASSLGQVNTEAFF. The CDR3 coding sequence is TGTGCCAGCAGCTTAGGACAAGTGAACACTGAAGCTTTCTTT.

The rearrangement uses TRBV5-1 and TRBJ1-1; 7 bases match TRBD1. CDR1 and CDR2 (germline): SGHRS, YFSETQ. V dropped 4 bases and J dropped 3; count of bases not matched to a gene: 9. The CDR3 runs 15 residues. DNA for the CDR3: TGCGCCAGCAGCCCGTGGACAGGCGAGGACACTGAAGCTTTCTTT. Amino acids: CASSPWTGEDTEAFF.

CDR3 sequence: CASSPRGQGYYGYTF. The CDR3 nucleotides read TGTGCCAGCTCACCTAGAGGACAGGGATACTATGGCTACACCTTC. This chain joins TRBV18 and TRBJ1-2; 8 bases match TRBD1. The CDR3 runs 15 residues. Trimming cost V 3 bases and J 3 bases; bases outside gene matches: 6. Germline lookup yields CDR1 KGHSH and CDR2 LQKENI.

The chain links TRBV7-2 to TRBJ1-6, with D maybe TRBD1 (5 bases). Per germline, CDR1 SGHTA and CDR2 FQGNSA. V was pared by 4 bases and J by 6 bases, with 16 bases between. This CDR3 has 16 amino acids. The CDR3 DNA reads TGTGCCAGCAGCTGGGGTGCGGGACGGTTTAATTCACCCCTCCACTTT. Translation gives CASSWGAGRFNSPLHF.

The chain links TRBV4-2 to TRBJ2-7; 7 bases map to TRBD2. Trimming removed 0 bases from V and 2 bases from J; junction bases left unmatched: 4. This CDR3 comprises 15 residues. Germline V CDR1 and CDR2: LGHNA, YNFKEQ. CDR3 amino acids: CASSQDPAGAYEQYF. The CDR3 DNA reads as TGTGCCAGCAGCCAAGATCCGGCGGGGGCCTACGAGCAGTACTTC.